These 18 T cell receptor beta chains were sequenced from one sample in a study of blood T cell repertoires in COVID-19. Sequencing was performed with immunoSEQ multiplex PCR; in TCRdb, only in-frame clones are kept and a portion is missing. The repertoire holds 95,000 to 150,000 clones, with about 84% as singletons. Sample: peripheral blood. All receptors come from a man aged 55 to 70 with acute or convalescent COVID-19.

V and J are TRBV5-6 and TRBJ2-1, with D possibly being TRBD1 (5 bases). Trimming pared 2 bases from V and 9 bases from J, leaving 6 bases between. The CDR3 totals 11 residues. Germline CDR1 and CDR2: SGHDT and YYEEEE. This CDR3 is CASSLQVEQFF. The CDR3, as DNA: TGTGCCAGCAGCTTACAGGTTGAGCAGTTCTTC.

V usage is TRBV7-2 and J usage is TRBJ2-7; weak D call: TRBD1 (5 bases). Germline loops: CDR1 SGHTA, CDR2 FQGNSA. The V end lost 3 bases, the J end lost 7 bases, and 10 bases lay between the germline ends. The CDR3 has 12 residues. CDR3 loop: CASSLTVKEQYF. The DNA of the CDR3 is TGTGCCAGCAGCTTGACAGTGAAGGAGCAGTACTTC.

The J gene is TRBJ2-7, the V gene TRBV5-1; TRBD2 agrees at 12 bases. From germline, CDR1 is SGHRS and CDR2 YFSETQ. This CDR3 has 14 amino acids. Trimming at V came to 5 bases and at J to 6 bases, leaving 6 bases not matched to a gene. DNA of the CDR3: TGCGCCAGCAGTGGAAGACTAGCGGGAGTCGAGCAGTACTTC. Translating gives CASSGRLAGVEQYF.

V and J are TRBV29-1 and TRBJ2-1; 13 nucleotides line up with TRBD2. This CDR3 has 21 residues. Germline CDR1 is SQVTM and CDR2 is ANQGSEA. The J segment lost 3 bases and the V segment lost 0 bases, leaving 17 bases of the junction unmatched. CDR3 DNA sequence: TGCAGCGTTGAAGATCGATTCTGGACTAGCGGGAGAGGTGACTACTACAATGAGCAGTTCTTC. This translates into CSVEDRFWTSGRGDYYNEQFF.

The chain uses TRBV2 and TRBJ2-1; perhaps TRBD2 as D (5 bases). Trimming took 6 bases from V and 0 from J, leaving 15 bases between them. CDR1 is SNHLY and CDR2 is FYNNEI in the germline V gene. The CDR3 consists of 16 residues. The CDR3 spells CASSEGLRSSYNEQFF. The CDR3 bases are TGTGCCAGCAGCGAGGGCTTACGAAGCTCCTACAATGAGCAGTTCTTC.

The table lists this clone with a count of one. The chain joins TRBV4-3 to TRBJ2-3; the D gene is possibly TRBD2 (5 bases). CDR3 size: 14 residues. Germline-derived CDR1 and CDR2 are LGHNA and YSLEER. Trimming stripped 1 base from V and 3 bases from J, with 8 bases between. The chain's CDR3 is CASSQVEGTDTQYF. The CDR3 DNA follows: TGCGCCAGCAGCCAAGTCGAGGGAACAGATACGCAGTATTTT.

V usage is TRBV4-3 and J usage is TRBJ2-7; 11 bases map to TRBD1. V lost 4 bases and J lost 3; bases outside the gene matches: 5. This CDR3 is 15 amino acids long. Germline loops: CDR1 LGHNA, CDR2 YSLEER. The CDR3: CASSLSGTGGYEQYF. The CDR3 DNA reads TGCGCCAGCAGCCTTTCCGGGACAGGGGGCTACGAGCAGTACTTC.

The V call is TRBV27, the J call TRBJ1-2; 10 bases agree with TRBD1. The germline CDR1 and CDR2 sequences are MNHEY and SMNVEV (reference sequence). V was clipped by 1 base and J by 8 bases; unmatched bases: 7. This CDR3 is built from 15 residues. The CDR3 sequence is CASSLLGDRGFGYTF. The DNA for the CDR3 is TGTGCCAGCAGTTTATTAGGGGACAGGGGCTTCGGCTACACCTTC.

At least ten counts were recorded for this clone. V and J are TRBV7-9 and TRBJ1-2; D unclear. The CDR3 covers 14 residues. V lost 0 bases to trimming and J lost 5 bases, with 10 bases between them. Germline values: CDR1 SEHNR, CDR2 FQNEAQ (reference sequence). The CDR3 sequence is CASSLARGPYGYTF. CDR3 coding DNA: TGTGCCAGCAGCTTAGCGCGAGGGCCGTATGGCTACACCTTC.

The rearrangement uses TRBV4-3 and TRBJ2-1, with D maybe TRBD2 (6 bases). The germline gives CDR1 LGHNA, CDR2 YSLEER. The CDR3 covers 17 residues. The ends were cut back, 4 bases at V and 7 bases at J, with 23 bases in the middle. CDR3 loop: CASSPQVIAEAPNEQFF. Here the CDR3 DNA reads TGCGCCAGCAGCCCCCAAGTAATAGCGGAGGCGCCTAATGAGCAGTTCTTC.

The chain has TRBV19 and TRBJ2-1, with 11 bases aligning to TRBD2. CDR3 size: 15 residues. Germline trimming cut 1 base from V and 8 bases from J; bases unmatched to any gene: 4. The V gene's germline CDR1 is LNHDA and CDR2 SQIVND (reference sequence). The CDR3 region has the DNA TGTGCCAGTAGTATAGTAGCGGGAGGGGGCGATGAGCAGTTCTTC. Its protein is CASSIVAGGGDEQFF.

The CDR3 here is CASSGSRTARETQYF. The CDR3 DNA follows: TGTGCCAGTAGTGGCTCCCGGACAGCTCGGGAGACCCAGTACTTC. The chain carries TRBV19 and TRBJ2-5; D might be TRBD1 (6 bases). V lost 5 bases, J lost 5 bases, and 18 bases lay in between. Germline loops: CDR1 LNHDA, CDR2 SQIVND (reference sequence). This CDR3 is built from 15 residues. The variable domain in full, completed from reference TRBV19 and TRBJ2-5, reads DGGITQSPKYLFRKEGQNVTLSCEQNLNHDAMYWYRQDPGQGLRLIYYSQIVNDFQKGDIAEGYSVSREKKESFPLTVTSAQKNPTAFYLCASSGSRTARETQYFGPGTRLLVL.

This sequence joins TRBV21-1 and TRBJ1-1; TRBD1 was called by the table and not checked on the DNA. TRBV21-1 is assigned pseudogene status. The CDR3 extends over 13 amino acids. The CDR3 DNA reads TGTGCCAGCAGCGGACAGGGTGTTAGTGAAGCTTTCTTT. Translated: CASSGQGVSEAFF.

The chain carries TRBV15 and TRBJ2-7; D uncertain. Trimming removed 3 bases from V and 3 bases from J, with 6 bases in between. Per the germline V gene, CDR1 is LNHNV and CDR2 is YYDKDF (reference sequence). This CDR3 is built from 12 residues. CDR3 coding DNA: TGTGCCACCAGCAGGGCTTACTACGAGCAGTACTTC. Translated, it gives CATSRAYYEQYF.

This clone was observed a handful of times. The chain has TRBV5-8 and TRBJ2-7, with 9 bases that match TRBD1. Unmatched junction bases numbered 3, after V lost 2 bases and J lost 6 bases. Germline CDR1 and CDR2: SGHTS and YDEGEE. The CDR3 contains 13 residues. In nucleotides, the CDR3 is TGTGCCAGCAGCTTACAGGGGGCGATCGAGCAGTACTTC. This sequence encodes CASSLQGAIEQYF.

The chain combines TRBV24-1 with TRBJ1-2, with D perhaps matching TRBD1 (5 bases). The CDR3 loop spans 16 amino acids. The germline V and J ends were trimmed by 2 bases and 6 bases, with 18 bases remaining between them. Germline V CDR1 and CDR2: KGHDR, SFDVKD. As DNA, the CDR3 is TGTGCCACCAGTGATTCCCATTCCCAGGGATCGGATGGCTACACCTTC. Translation gives CATSDSHSQGSDGYTF.

The chain links TRBV24-1 to TRBJ2-1; TRBD2 matches 8 bases. Looked up from germline, CDR1 is KGHDR and CDR2 is SFDVKD. With V trimmed by 3 bases and J by 4 bases, 13 bases remained unmatched. This CDR3 is 18 amino acids long. CDR3 DNA: TGTGCCACCAGTGATCCAACTTCGACAGCGGGAGCTTACAATGAGCAGTTCTTC. Its protein is CATSDPTSTAGAYNEQFF.

The genes are TRBV28 and TRBJ1-3, with a possible D match to TRBD1 (5 bases). Germline assignment: CDR1 MDHEN and CDR2 SYDVKM. V was pared by 3 bases and J by 2 bases, with 8 bases between. The CDR3 has 14 residues. The chain's CDR3 is CASSLGQAGNTIYF. The CDR3 DNA reads TGTGCCAGCAGTTTGGGGCAGGCTGGAAACACCATATATTTT.